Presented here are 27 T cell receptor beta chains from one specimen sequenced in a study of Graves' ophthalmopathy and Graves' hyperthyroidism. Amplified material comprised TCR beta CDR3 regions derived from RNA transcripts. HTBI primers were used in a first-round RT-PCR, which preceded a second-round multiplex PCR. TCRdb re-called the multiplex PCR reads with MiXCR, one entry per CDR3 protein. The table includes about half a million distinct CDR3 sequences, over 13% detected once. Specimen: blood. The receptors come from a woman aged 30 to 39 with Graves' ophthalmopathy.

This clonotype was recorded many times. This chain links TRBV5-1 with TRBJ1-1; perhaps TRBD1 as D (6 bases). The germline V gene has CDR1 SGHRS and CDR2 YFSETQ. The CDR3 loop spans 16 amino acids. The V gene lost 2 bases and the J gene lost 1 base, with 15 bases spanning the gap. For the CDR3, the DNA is TGCGCCAGCAGCTTACTTCCCGGGACACCGAACACTGAAGCTTTCTTT. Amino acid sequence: CASSLLPGTPNTEAFF. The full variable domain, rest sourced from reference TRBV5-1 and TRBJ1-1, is KAGVTQTPRYLIKTRGQQVTLSCSPISGHRSVSWYQQTPGQGLQFLFEYFSETQRNKGNFPGRFSGRQFSNSRSEMNVSTLELGDSALYLCASSLLPGTPNTEAFFGQGTRLTVV.

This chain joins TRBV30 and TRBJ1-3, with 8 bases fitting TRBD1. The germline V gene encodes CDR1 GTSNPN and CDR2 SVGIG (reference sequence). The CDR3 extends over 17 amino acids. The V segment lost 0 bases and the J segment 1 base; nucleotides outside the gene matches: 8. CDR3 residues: CAWSVRSGGRSGNTIYF. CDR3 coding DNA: TGTGCCTGGAGTGTACGGTCAGGGGGCCGGTCTGGAAACACCATATATTTT.

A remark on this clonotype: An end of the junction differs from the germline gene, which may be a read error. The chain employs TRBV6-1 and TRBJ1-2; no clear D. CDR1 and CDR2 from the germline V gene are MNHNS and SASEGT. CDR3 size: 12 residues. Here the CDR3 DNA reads TGTTCCAGCAGAGACACCCCCTATGGCTACACCTTC. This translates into CSSRDTPYGYTF.

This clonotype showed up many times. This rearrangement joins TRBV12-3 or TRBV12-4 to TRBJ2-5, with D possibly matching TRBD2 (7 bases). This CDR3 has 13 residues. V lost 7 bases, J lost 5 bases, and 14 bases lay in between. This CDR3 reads CASTPRGGETQYF. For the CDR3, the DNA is TGTGCCAGCACCCCGAGGGGGGGGGAGACCCAGTACTTC.

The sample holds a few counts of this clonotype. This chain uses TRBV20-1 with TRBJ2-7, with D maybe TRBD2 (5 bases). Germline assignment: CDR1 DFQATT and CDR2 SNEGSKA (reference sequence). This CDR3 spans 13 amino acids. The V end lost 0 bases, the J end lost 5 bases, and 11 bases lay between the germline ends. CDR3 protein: CSARDGVVNEQYF. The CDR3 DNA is TGCAGTGCTAGAGACGGGGTGGTAAACGAGCAGTACTTC.

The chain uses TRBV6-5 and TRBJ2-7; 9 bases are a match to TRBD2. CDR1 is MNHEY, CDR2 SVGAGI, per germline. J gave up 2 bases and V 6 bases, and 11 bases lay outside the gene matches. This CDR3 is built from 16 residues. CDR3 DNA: TGTGCCAGCAGACTCGGATTAGCGGGAGAGACCTACGAGCAGTACTTC. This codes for CASRLGLAGETYEQYF.

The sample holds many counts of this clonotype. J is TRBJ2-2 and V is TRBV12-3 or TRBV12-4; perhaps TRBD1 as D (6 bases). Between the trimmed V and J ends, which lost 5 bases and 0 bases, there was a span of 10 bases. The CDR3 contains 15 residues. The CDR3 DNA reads TGTGCCAGCAGTCCCCAGGGGACGAACACCGGGGAGCTGTTTTTT. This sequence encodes CASSPQGTNTGELFF.

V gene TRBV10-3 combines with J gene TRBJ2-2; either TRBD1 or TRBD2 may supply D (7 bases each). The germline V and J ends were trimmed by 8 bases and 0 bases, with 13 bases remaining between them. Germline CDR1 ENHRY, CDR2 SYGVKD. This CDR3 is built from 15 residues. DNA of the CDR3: TGTGCCATCTGGGGGGGACAGTCGAACACCGGGGAGCTGTTTTTT. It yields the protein CAIWGGQSNTGELFF.

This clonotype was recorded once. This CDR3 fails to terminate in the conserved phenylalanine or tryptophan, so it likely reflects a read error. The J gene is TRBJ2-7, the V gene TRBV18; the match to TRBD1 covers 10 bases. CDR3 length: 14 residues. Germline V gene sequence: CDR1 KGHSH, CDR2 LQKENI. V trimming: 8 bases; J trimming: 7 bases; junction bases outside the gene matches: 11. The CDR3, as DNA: TGTGCCAGCGCCGCTGGGACAGGGGCGAGGGAGCAGTACTAC. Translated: CASAAGTGAREQYY.

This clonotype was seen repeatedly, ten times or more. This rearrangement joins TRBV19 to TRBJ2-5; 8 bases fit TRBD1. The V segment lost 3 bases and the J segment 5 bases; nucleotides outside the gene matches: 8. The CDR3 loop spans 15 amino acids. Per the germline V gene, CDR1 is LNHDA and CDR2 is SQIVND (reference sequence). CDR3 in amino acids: CASSITSGGLETQYF. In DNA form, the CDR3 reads TGTGCCAGTAGTATTACTTCAGGGGGCTTGGAGACCCAGTACTTC.

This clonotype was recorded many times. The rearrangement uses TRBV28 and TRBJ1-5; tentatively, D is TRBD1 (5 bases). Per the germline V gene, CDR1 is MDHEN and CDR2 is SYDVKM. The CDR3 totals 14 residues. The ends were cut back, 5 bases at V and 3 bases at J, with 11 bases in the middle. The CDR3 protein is CASSPDSFNQPQHF. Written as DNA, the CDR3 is TGTGCCAGCAGTCCAGACAGTTTCAATCAGCCCCAGCATTTT.

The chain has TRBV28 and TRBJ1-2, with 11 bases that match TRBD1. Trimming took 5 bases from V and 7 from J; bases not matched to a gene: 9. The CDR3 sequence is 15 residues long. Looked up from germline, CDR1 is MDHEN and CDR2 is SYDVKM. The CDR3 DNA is TGTGCCAGCAGTGGTCCGGGGACAGGGGGGCCTGGCTACACCTTC. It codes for CASSGPGTGGPGYTF.

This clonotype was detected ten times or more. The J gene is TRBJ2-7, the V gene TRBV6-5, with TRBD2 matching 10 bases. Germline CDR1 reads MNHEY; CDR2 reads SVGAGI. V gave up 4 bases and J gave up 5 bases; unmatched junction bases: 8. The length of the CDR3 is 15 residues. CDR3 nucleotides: TGTGCCAGCAGTTCCTCAGCGGGAGGGCCCCACGAGCAGTACTTC. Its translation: CASSSSAGGPHEQYF.

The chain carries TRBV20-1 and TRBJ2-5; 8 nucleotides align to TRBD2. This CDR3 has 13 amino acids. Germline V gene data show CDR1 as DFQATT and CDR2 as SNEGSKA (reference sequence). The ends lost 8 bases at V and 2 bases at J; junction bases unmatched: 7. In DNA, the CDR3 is TGCAGTATACTTAGCGGGGATCAAGAGACCCAGTACTTC. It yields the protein CSILSGDQETQYF.

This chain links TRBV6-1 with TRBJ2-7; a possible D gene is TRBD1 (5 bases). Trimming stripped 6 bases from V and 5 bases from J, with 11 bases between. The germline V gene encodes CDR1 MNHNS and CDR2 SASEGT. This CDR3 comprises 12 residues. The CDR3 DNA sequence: TGTGCCAGCAGCTCCCCAGGGAACGAGCAGTACTTC. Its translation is CASSSPGNEQYF.

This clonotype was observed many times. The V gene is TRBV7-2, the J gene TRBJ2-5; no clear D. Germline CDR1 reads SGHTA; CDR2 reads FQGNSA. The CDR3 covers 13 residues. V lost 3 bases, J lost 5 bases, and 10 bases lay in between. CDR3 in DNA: TGTGCCAGCAGCTTTGCTACTCGGGAGACCCAGTACTTC. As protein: CASSFATRETQYF.

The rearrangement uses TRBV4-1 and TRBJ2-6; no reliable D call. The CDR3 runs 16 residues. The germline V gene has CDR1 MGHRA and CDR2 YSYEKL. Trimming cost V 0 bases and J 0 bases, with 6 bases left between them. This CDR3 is CASSQEPGSGANVLTF. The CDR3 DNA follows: TGCGCCAGCAGCCAAGAACCAGGCTCTGGGGCCAACGTCCTGACTTTC.

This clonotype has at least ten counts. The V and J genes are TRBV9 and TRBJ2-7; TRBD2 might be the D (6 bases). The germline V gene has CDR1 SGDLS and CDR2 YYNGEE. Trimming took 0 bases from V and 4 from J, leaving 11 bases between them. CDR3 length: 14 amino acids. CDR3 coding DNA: TGTGCCAGCAGCGTAGCCCTAGCGAGGTACGAGCAGTACTTC. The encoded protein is CASSVALARYEQYF.

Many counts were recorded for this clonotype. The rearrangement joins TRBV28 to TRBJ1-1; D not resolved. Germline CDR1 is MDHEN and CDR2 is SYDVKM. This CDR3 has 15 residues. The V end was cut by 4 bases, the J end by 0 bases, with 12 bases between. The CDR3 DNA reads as TGTGCCAGCAGTTGGATCGATACCTTGAACACTGAAGCTTTCTTT. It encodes CASSWIDTLNTEAFF.

CDR3 residues: CSAYPLGGVGQPQHF. The CDR3 DNA reads as TGCAGTGCTTACCCACTTGGGGGGGTCGGTCAGCCCCAGCATTTT. The chain has TRBV20-1 and TRBJ1-5; TRBD1 might be the D (5 bases). Between the trimmed V and J ends, which lost 5 bases and 6 bases, there was a span of 20 bases. The CDR3 length is 15 residues. The germline CDR1 and CDR2 sequences are DFQATT and SNEGSKA (reference sequence).

The CDR3 sequence: CASSISPSGSNQPQHF. The CDR3 nucleotides are TGTGCCAGTAGTATCTCCCCCAGCGGTAGCAATCAGCCCCAGCATTTT. The chain employs TRBV19 and TRBJ1-5; D gene unclear. Trimming removed 3 bases from V and 0 bases from J, with 12 bases in between. Per germline, CDR1 LNHDA and CDR2 SQIVND (reference sequence). This CDR3 contains 16 residues. The variable domain in full, completed from reference TRBV19 and TRBJ1-5, reads DGGITQSPKYLFRKEGQNVTLSCEQNLNHDAMYWYRQDPGQGLRLIYYSQIVNDFQKGDIAEGYSVSREKKESFPLTVTSAQKNPTAFYLCASSISPSGSNQPQHFGDGTRLSIL.

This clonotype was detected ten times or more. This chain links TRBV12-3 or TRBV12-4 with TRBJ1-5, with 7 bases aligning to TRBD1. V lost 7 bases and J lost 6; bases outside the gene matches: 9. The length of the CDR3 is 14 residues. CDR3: CASTRGTASQPQHF. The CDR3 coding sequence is TGTGCCAGCACTCGCGGGACAGCCAGTCAGCCCCAGCATTTT.

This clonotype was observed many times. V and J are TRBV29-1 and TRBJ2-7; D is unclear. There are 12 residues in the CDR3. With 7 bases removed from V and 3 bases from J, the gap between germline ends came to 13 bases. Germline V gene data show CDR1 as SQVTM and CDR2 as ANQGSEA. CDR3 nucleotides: TGCAGCGCCCAGGACGGATACTACGAGCAGTACTTC. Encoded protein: CSAQDGYYEQYF.

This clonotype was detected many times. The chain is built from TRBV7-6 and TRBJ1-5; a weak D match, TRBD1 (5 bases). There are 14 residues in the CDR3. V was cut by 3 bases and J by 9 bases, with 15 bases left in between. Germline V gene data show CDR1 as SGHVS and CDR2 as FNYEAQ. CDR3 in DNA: TGTGCCAGCAGCTTGAGTACTGGCCAGGGGCCCCAGCATTTT. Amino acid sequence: CASSLSTGQGPQHF.

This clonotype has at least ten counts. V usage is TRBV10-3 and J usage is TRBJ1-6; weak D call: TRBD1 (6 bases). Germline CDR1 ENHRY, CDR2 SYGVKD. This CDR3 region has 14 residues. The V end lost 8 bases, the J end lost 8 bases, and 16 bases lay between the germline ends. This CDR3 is CAIERTGSDSPLHF. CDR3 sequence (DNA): TGTGCCATCGAACGAACAGGGAGTGATTCACCCCTCCACTTT.

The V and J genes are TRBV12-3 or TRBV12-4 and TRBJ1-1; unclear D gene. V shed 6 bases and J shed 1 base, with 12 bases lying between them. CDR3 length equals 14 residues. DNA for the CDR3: TGTGCCAGCAGCACGATGATGGCGAACACTGAAGCTTTCTTT. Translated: CASSTMMANTEAFF.

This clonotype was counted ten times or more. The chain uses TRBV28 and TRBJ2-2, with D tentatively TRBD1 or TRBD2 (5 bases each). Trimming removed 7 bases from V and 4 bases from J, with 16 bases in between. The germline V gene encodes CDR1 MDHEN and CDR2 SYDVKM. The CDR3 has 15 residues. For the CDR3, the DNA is TGTGCCAGCAACAAACCGGGACCCCGCACCGGGGAGCTGTTTTTT. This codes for CASNKPGPRTGELFF.